Shown below are 26 T cell receptor beta chains from a single sample sequenced in a study of cytomegalovirus exposure and HLA in healthy donors. PCR involved 60 Vbeta and 13 Jbeta primers. TCRdb's table, derived via immunoSEQ multiplex PCR, lists solely in-frame clones and lacks some. The sample holds about 150,000 clones; around 79% are singletons and the top ten take about 3%. Source material: PBMCs. These receptors all come from a man aged 18-30 years in good health and CMV-seronegative.

The chain has TRBV6-6 and TRBJ1-5; possibly TRBD1 for D (6 bases). CDR3 length: 15 amino acids. CDR1 and CDR2 from the germline V gene are MNHNY and SVGAGI (reference sequence). The germline V and J ends were trimmed by 0 bases and 7 bases, with 13 bases remaining between them. CDR3 in DNA: TGTGCCAGCAGTTACTCGATCAACAGGGACCAGCCCCAGCATTTT. It translates to CASSYSINRDQPQHF.

V is TRBV6-5 and J is TRBJ1-1; TRBD1 might be the D (6 bases). This CDR3 comprises 15 residues. CDR1 and CDR2 (germline): MNHEY, SVGAGI. Trimming shortened V by 4 bases and J by 5 bases, and 17 bases separated the two germline ends. The CDR3 DNA sequence: TGTGCCAGCAGTTCCGACCCCAGGGGAAAAACTGAAGCTTTCTTT. This sequence encodes CASSSDPRGKTEAFF.

This clone has a handful of counts. The chain joins TRBV19 to TRBJ1-2, with 9 bases fitting TRBD1. CDR3 length: 16 residues. Germline values: CDR1 LNHDA, CDR2 SQIVND (reference sequence). The V segment lost 5 bases and the J segment 0 bases; nucleotides outside the gene matches: 7. CDR3 sequence: CASSGTGFGSNYGYTF. The DNA of the CDR3 is TGTGCCAGTAGTGGGACAGGGTTTGGGTCTAACTATGGCTACACCTTC.

The chain is built from TRBV7-6 and TRBJ1-6, with 7 bases that match TRBD1. The junction had 11 bases not matched to a gene; V was cut back by 2 bases and J by 7 bases. The CDR3 is 17 amino acids. Per the germline V gene, CDR1 is SGHVS and CDR2 is FNYEAQ. The DNA of the CDR3 is TGTGCCAGCAGCTTAATGGGTCCGGGACAGAAGAATTCACCCCTCCACTTT. Translating it yields CASSLMGPGQKNSPLHF.

This rearrangement joins TRBV18 to TRBJ1-1; D is uncertain. The germline V gene encodes CDR1 KGHSH and CDR2 LQKENI. This CDR3 has 16 amino acids. V lost 3 bases, J lost 3 bases, and 17 bases lay in between. CDR3 amino acids: CASSPLRGADDTEAFF. DNA for the CDR3: TGTGCCAGCTCACCCCTACGTGGAGCGGATGACACTGAAGCTTTCTTT.

The V and J genes are TRBV28 and TRBJ1-2; D is perhaps TRBD1 (6 bases). The CDR3 runs 15 residues. Germline V gene lookup returns CDR1 MDHEN and CDR2 SYDVKM. The germline V and J ends were trimmed by 3 bases and 6 bases, with 17 bases remaining between them. The CDR3 is CASSFGQFGNHGYTF. The CDR3 bases are TGTGCCAGCAGTTTTGGACAGTTTGGCAATCATGGCTACACCTTC.

This clone was seen a handful of times. The chain recombines TRBV10-3 with TRBJ1-1; D gene ambiguous. The V gene lost 6 bases and the J gene lost 0 bases, with 8 bases spanning the gap. In germline, CDR1 is ENHRY, CDR2 SYGVKD. This CDR3 comprises 13 residues. CDR3 coding DNA: TGTGCCATCAGCTTCAACATGAACACTGAAGCTTTCTTT. Residues: CAISFNMNTEAFF.

CDR3 loop: CASSLDRAGYTF. In DNA form, the CDR3 reads TGTGCCAGCAGCCTCGACAGGGCTGGCTACACCTTC. The V gene is TRBV5-8, the J gene TRBJ1-2; 7 bases map to TRBD1. CDR1 and CDR2 from the germline V gene are SGHTS and YDEGEE. Trimming at V came to 4 bases and at J to 7 bases, leaving 4 bases not matched to a gene. The CDR3 runs to 12 residues. The whole variable domain, filled in from reference TRBV5-8 and TRBJ1-2, reads EAGVTQSPTHLIKTRGQQATLRCSPISGHTSVYWYQQALGLGLQFLLWYDEGEERNRGNFPPRFSGRQFPNYSSELNVNALELEDSALYLCASSLDRAGYTFGSGTRLTVV.

In its sample, this clone was seen a few times. This chain links TRBV19 with TRBJ1-2; 9 bases map to TRBD1. Per the germline V gene, CDR1 is LNHDA and CDR2 is SQIVND (reference sequence). CDR3 length: 14 residues. Trimming at V came to 3 bases and at J to 8 bases, leaving 7 bases not matched to a gene. CDR3 DNA sequence: TGTGCCAGTAGTATGTCCCGGGACAGGGAAGGCTACACCTTC. Translated: CASSMSRDREGYTF.

This clone was found a few times. The conserved final phenylalanine or tryptophan is absent from the CDR3, which likely points to a read error. The limits of the CDR3 on the DNA are not certain, so only TCRdb's listed CDR3 is given. The chain carries TRBV2 and TRBJ2-7; no check of the table's D call, TRBD1, against the DNA was made. Per germline, CDR1 SNHLY and CDR2 FYNNEI. The CDR3 length is 14 residues, termini included. The CDR3 sequence: CASSTHRDRGSPTA.

This clone was seen once. As DNA, the CDR3 is TGTGCCAGCAGCCAGCCGACAGGTCCCAGTTCACCCCTCCACTTT. It translates to CASSQPTGPSSPLHF. The chain links TRBV6-5 to TRBJ1-6; D is perhaps TRBD1 (6 bases). The V gene's germline CDR1 is MNHEY and CDR2 SVGAGI. The CDR3 has 15 amino acids. With 6 bases removed from V and 9 bases from J, the gap between germline ends came to 18 bases.

The chain has TRBV10-3 and TRBJ2-5; no reliable D call. Trimming removed 3 bases at V and 4 bases at J, with 9 bases between. The CDR3 is made up of 13 amino acids. Germline V gene data show CDR1 as ENHRY and CDR2 as SYGVKD. CDR3 DNA: TGTGCCATCAGTGAAGAAGTGAGAGAGACCCAGTACTTC. Protein product: CAISEEVRETQYF.

The chain joins TRBV5-1 to TRBJ1-2, with 8 bases aligning to TRBD1. The CDR3 is 14 residues long. V was clipped by 6 bases and J by 4 bases; unmatched bases: 8. Looked up from germline, CDR1 is SGHRS and CDR2 is YFSETQ. This CDR3 reads CASTGQGGIYGYTF. The CDR3 nucleotides are TGCGCCAGCACAGGACAGGGAGGGATCTATGGCTACACCTTC. Together with reference TRBV5-1 and TRBJ1-2, the CDR3 gives the full variable domain: KAGVTQTPRYLIKTRGQQVTLSCSPISGHRSVSWYQQTPGQGLQFLFEYFSETQRNKGNFPGRFSGRQFSNSRSEMNVSTLELGDSALYLCASTGQGGIYGYTFGSGTRLTVV.

The chain couples TRBV7-8 to TRBJ1-5; 8 bases align to TRBD1. This CDR3 is 15 amino acids long. The V and J ends lost 5 bases and 5 bases, in that order; junction bases with no gene match: 8. Germline assignment: CDR1 SGHVS and CDR2 FQNEAQ. CDR3 nucleotides: TGTGCCAGCAGCACTCGAGACAGGGGATATCAGCCCCAGCATTTT. Protein sequence: CASSTRDRGYQPQHF. Combining the CDR3 with reference TRBV7-8 and TRBJ1-5 gives the whole variable domain GAGVSQSPRYKVAKRGQDVALRCDPISGHVSLFWYQQALGQGPEFLTYFQNEAQLDKSGLPSDRFFAERPEGSVSTLKIQRTQQEDSAVYLCASSTRDRGYQPQHFGDGTRLSIL.

This chain uses TRBV6-1 with TRBJ1-1, with unresolved D. Trimming took 3 bases from V and 7 from J, leaving 9 bases between them. The CDR3 is 12 amino acids. From germline, CDR1 is MNHNS and CDR2 SASEGT. The CDR3 spells CASSDGVLEAFF. The CDR3 DNA follows: TGTGCCAGCAGTGACGGGGTGCTTGAAGCTTTCTTT.

The rearrangement joins TRBV6-6 to TRBJ1-3; 8 positions agree with TRBD1. This CDR3 region has 14 residues. The V and J ends lost 11 bases and 4 bases, in that order; junction bases with no gene match: 10. Germline loops: CDR1 MNHNY, CDR2 SVGAGI (reference sequence). CDR3 nucleotides: TGTGCCGGAGGGACAGGTGGTTTGGGAAACACCATATATTTT. Translating it yields CAGGTGGLGNTIYF.

This clone has a handful of counts. The CDR3 loop is CASSELGPNTEAFF. The DNA of the CDR3 is TGTGCCAGCAGTGAATTGGGCCCGAACACTGAAGCTTTCTTT. The chain uses TRBV25-1 and TRBJ1-1; D unresolved. The germline V and J ends were trimmed by 1 base and 1 base, with 7 bases remaining between them. Germline CDR1 is MGHDK and CDR2 is SYGVNS. The CDR3 consists of 14 residues.

The gene calls are TRBV4-1 and TRBJ1-1; D is perhaps TRBD1 (5 bases). Germline V CDR1 and CDR2: MGHRA, YSYEKL. This CDR3 region has 19 residues. Trimming removed 3 bases at V and 0 bases at J, with 23 bases between. CDR3 DNA sequence: TGCGCCAGCAGCCAGCCCGGTGGGGGGTTCGGGATTATGAACACTGAAGCTTTCTTT. Its protein is CASSQPGGGFGIMNTEAFF.

The table lists this clone with a few counts. V is TRBV7-2 and J is TRBJ1-2; D may be TRBD1 (5 bases). Germline V CDR1 and CDR2: SGHTA, FQGNSA. V was trimmed by 7 bases and J by 0 bases, leaving 18 bases between them. CDR3 length: 16 residues. The CDR3 DNA reads TGTGCCAGCACCACTGGGGCTAGGGTATCTAACTATGGCTACACCTTC. Amino acid sequence: CASTTGARVSNYGYTF.

Only one count was recorded for this clone. Given the absence of the conserved phenylalanine or tryptophan at the CDR3 end, a read error is likely. The CDR3 coding sequence is TGTGCCATCACCAAAGGACAGGGGGAGGAAGCTTTCCTT. Protein: CAITKGQGEEAFL. V is TRBV10-3 and J is TRBJ1-1; 10 nucleotides match TRBD1. Germline V gene sequence: CDR1 ENHRY, CDR2 SYGVKD. This CDR3 spans 13 amino acids. The J segment lost 8 bases and the V segment lost 7 bases, leaving 7 bases of the junction unmatched.

The chain carries TRBV2 and TRBJ1-1; perhaps TRBD1 as D (6 bases). There are 13 residues in the CDR3. The V gene's germline CDR1 is SNHLY and CDR2 FYNNEI. V lost 11 bases to trimming and J lost 1 base, with 14 bases between them. The CDR3 DNA reads as TGTGCCGACGAAAAAGGGGGGAACACTGAAGCTTTCTTT. The encoded protein is CADEKGGNTEAFF.

The CDR3 loop reads CASRGGAGAYNEQFF. The DNA for the CDR3 is TGTGCCAGCAGAGGGGGCGCTGGGGCCTACAATGAGCAGTTCTTC. The chain has TRBV2 and TRBJ2-1; TRBD1 agrees at 7 bases. Germline V lookup: CDR1 SNHLY, CDR2 FYNNEI. The CDR3 totals 15 residues. With V trimmed by 6 bases and J by 2 bases, 7 bases remained unmatched.

The V and J genes are TRBV7-9 and TRBJ2-1, with D uncertain. Germline assignment: CDR1 SEHNR and CDR2 FQNEAQ (reference sequence). This CDR3 contains 17 residues. The germline V and J ends were trimmed by 1 base and 5 bases, with 18 bases remaining between them. The CDR3 region is CASSLGAGYPYNNEQFF. The CDR3 coding sequence is TGTGCCAGCAGCTTAGGCGCAGGCTACCCCTATAACAATGAGCAGTTCTTC.

This sequence joins TRBV7-6 and TRBJ2-2; D is unresolved. The CDR3 is 14 residues long. V lost 7 bases and J lost 5, with 14 bases in between. CDR1 and CDR2 (germline): SGHVS, FNYEAQ. The CDR3 coding sequence is TGTGCCAGCACCCTGGGCAGATGGACCGGGGAGCTGTTTTTT. It encodes CASTLGRWTGELFF.

This clone was detected only a few times. The CDR3 coding sequence is TGTGCCAGCAGTGAAGGAATCACAGAGCTGGGGAACACCGGGGAGCTGTTTTTT. Translation gives CASSEGITELGNTGELFF. The genes are TRBV6-1 and TRBJ2-2; D is unclear. CDR1 is MNHNS and CDR2 is SASEGT in the germline V gene. This CDR3 spans 18 amino acids. V gave up 1 base and J gave up 1 base, with 16 bases separating them.

The V and J genes are TRBV19 and TRBJ1-6, with 7 nucleotides matching TRBD1. CDR1 is LNHDA and CDR2 is SQIVND in the germline V gene (reference sequence). The CDR3 is made up of 13 amino acids. After removal of 8 bases from V and 8 bases from J, the junction contained 6 bases not matched to a gene. In nucleotides, the CDR3 is TGTGCCAGTGGGGGACAGCCTTATTCACCCCTCCACTTT. It yields the protein CASGGQPYSPLHF.